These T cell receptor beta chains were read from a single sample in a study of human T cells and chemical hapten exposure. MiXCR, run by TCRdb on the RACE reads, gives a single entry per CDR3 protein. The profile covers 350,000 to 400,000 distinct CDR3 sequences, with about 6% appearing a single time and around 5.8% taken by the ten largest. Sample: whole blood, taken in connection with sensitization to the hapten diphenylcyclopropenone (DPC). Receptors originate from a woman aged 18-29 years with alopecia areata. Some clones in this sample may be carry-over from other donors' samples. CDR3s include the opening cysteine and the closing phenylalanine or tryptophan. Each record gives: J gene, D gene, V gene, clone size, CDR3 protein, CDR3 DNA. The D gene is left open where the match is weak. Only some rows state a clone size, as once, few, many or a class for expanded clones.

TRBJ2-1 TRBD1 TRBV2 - CASAYRGLNEQFF TGTGCCAGCGCCTACAGGGGGCTCAATGAGCAGTTCTTC
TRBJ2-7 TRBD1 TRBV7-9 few CASSLGDRGEQYF TGTGCCAGCAGCTTGGGGGACAGAGGCGAGCAGTACTTC
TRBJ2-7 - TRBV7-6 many CASSLGRALTAYEQYF TGTGCCAGCAGCTTAGGCAGGGCCCTCACTGCCTACGAGCAGTACTTC
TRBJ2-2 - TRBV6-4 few CASSEQYTGELFF TGTGCCAGCAGTGAACAGTACACCGGGGAGCTGTTTTTT
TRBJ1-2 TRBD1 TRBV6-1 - CASSEKGQGFWSGYTF TGTGCCAGCAGTGAAAAGGGACAGGGATTCTGGAGTGGCTACACCTTC
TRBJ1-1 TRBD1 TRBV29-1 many CSVLTGRPTEAFF TGCAGCGTTTTGACAGGGCGCCCGACTGAAGCTTTCTTT
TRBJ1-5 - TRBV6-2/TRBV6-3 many CASSYGPGGGNQPQHF TGTGCCAGCAGTTATGGCCCCGGTGGAGGGAATCAGCCCCAGCATTTT
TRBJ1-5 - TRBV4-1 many CASSQGGEPQHF TGCGCCAGCAGCCAAGGTGGTGAGCCCCAGCATTTT
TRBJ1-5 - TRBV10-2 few CASGRSMNQPQHF TGCGCCAGCGGAAGGAGTATGAATCAGCCCCAGCATTTT
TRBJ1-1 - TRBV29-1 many CSVGDWNTEAFF TGCAGCGTCGGGGATTGGAACACTGAAGCTTTCTTT
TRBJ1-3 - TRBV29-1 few CSVVDTSSGNTIYF TGCAGCGTTGTCGACACCTCCTCTGGAAACACCATATATTTT
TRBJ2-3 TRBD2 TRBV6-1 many CASSATSGGADTQYF TGTGCCAGCAGTGCCACTAGCGGGGGGGCCGATACGCAGTATTTT
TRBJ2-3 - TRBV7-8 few CASSLAKADTQYF TGTGCCAGCAGCTTAGCGAAGGCAGATACGCAGTATTTT
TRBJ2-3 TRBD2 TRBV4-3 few CASSQGTSEADTQYF TGCGCCAGCAGCCAAGGCACTAGCGAGGCAGATACGCAGTATTTT
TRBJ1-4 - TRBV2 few CASTRDQGPDEKLFF TGTGCCAGCACCCGCGACCAGGGGCCAGATGAAAAACTGTTTTTT
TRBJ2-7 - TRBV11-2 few CASSLDSNYEQYF TGTGCCAGCAGCTTAGATAGCAACTACGAGCAGTACTTC
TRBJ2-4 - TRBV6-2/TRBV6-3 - CASSIGGHHENIQYF TGTGCCAGCAGTATAGGGGGGCACCACGAGAACATTCAGTACTTC
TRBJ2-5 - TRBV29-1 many CSVEESEGTQYF TGCAGCGTTGAAGAGAGTGAGGGGACCCAGTACTTC
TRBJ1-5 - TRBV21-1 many CASSKEGPSPPQPQHF TGTGCCAGCAGCAAAGAAGGGCCATCCCCCCCCCAGCCCCAGCATTTT
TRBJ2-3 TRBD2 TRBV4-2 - CASSQESHQRGGHDTQYF TGTGCCAGCAGCCAAGAATCCCATCAGCGGGGGGGGCATGATACGCAGTATTTT
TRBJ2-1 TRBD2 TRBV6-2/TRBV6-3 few CASSRRAGGNNEQFF TGTGCCAGCAGTCGAAGGGCGGGGGGAAACAATGAGCAGTTCTTC
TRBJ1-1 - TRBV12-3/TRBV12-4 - CASSASGQNTEAFF TGTGCCAGCAGTGCCTCTGGACAGAACACTGAAGCTTTCTTT
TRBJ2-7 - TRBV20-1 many CSARGEVRFYEQYF TGCAGTGCTAGAGGAGAAGTCAGATTCTACGAGCAGTACTTC
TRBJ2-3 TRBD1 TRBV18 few CASSPKGQRGTDTQYF TGTGCCAGCTCACCAAAGGGACAGAGAGGCACAGATACGCAGTATTTT
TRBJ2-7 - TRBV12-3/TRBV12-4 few CASSFRIPGLSYEQYF TGTGCCAGCAGTTTCCGGATTCCGGGCCTTTCTTACGAGCAGTACTTC
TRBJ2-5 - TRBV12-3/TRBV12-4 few CASTFEGAETQYF TGTGCCAGCACCTTCGAGGGCGCGGAGACCCAGTACTTC
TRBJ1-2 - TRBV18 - CASSPPVRAGHGYTF TGTGCCAGCTCACCACCGGTACGAGCTGGCCACGGCTACACCTTC
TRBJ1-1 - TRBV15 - CATSRDLRVEAFF TGTGCCACCAGCAGAGATCTAAGAGTTGAAGCTTTCTTT
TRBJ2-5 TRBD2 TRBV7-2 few CASSPLAGGPETQYF TGTGCCAGCAGCCCACTAGCGGGGGGGCCAGAGACCCAGTACTTC
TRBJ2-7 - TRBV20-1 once CSASRQGFSYEQYF TGCAGTGCTAGCAGGCAGGGCTTCTCCTACGAGCAGTACTTC
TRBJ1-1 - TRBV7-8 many CASSLSMGGLNTEAFF TGTGCCAGCAGCTTATCGATGGGGGGGTTGAACACTGAAGCTTTCTTT
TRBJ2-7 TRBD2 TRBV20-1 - CSARDLTSGGQTSSYEQYF TGCAGTGCTAGAGATCTGACTAGCGGGGGGCAGACCAGCTCCTACGAGCAGTACTTC
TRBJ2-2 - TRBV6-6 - CASSYDGGNTGELFF TGTGCCAGCAGTTACGACGGGGGGAACACCGGGGAGCTGTTTTTT
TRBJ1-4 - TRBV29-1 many CSVEDPARIRTYF TGCAGCGTTGAAGATCCCGCAAGGATCCGAACCTATTTT
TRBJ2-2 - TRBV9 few CASSPRQAGHTGELFF TGTGCCAGCAGCCCGAGACAGGCGGGACACACCGGGGAGCTGTTTTTT
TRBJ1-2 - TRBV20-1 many CSASTGSTNGYTF TGCAGTGCAAGCACCGGGAGCACGAATGGCTACACCTTC
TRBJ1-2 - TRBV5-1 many CASSLSLDSGYGYTF TGCGCCAGCAGCTTGTCGCTAGACAGCGGCTATGGCTACACCTTC
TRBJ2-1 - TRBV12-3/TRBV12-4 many CASILRGWETEQFF TGTGCCAGCATCCTACGGGGCTGGGAAACGGAGCAGTTCTTC
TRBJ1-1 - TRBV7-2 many CASSSQGFGTEAFF TGTGCCAGCAGCTCCCAGGGGTTTGGGACTGAAGCTTTCTTT
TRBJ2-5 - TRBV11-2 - CASSVGLDRFQETQYF TGTGCCAGCAGCGTAGGACTCGACCGTTTCCAAGAGACCCAGTACTTC
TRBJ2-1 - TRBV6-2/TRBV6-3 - CASSPTQGRSSYNEQFF TGTGCCAGCAGCCCAACCCAGGGGCGAAGCTCCTACAATGAGCAGTTCTTC
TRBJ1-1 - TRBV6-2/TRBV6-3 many CASRQGYTMEAFF TGTGCCAGCAGGCAAGGGTATACTATGGAAGCTTTCTTT
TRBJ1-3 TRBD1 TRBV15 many CATSRDRRQGRSGNTIYF TGTGCCACCAGCAGAGATCGGAGACAGGGCCGCTCTGGAAACACCATATATTTT
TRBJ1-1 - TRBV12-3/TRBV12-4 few CLGQNTEAFF TGTCTCGGACAGAACACTGAAGCTTTCTTT
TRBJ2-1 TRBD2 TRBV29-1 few CSVDSLAGGNEQFF TGCAGCGTTGATAGCCTAGCGGGGGGCAATGAGCAGTTCTTC